What follows are 6 T cell receptor beta chains derived from one specimen sequenced in a study of T-cell reconstitution after alpha-beta-depleted transplantation in children. The TCRbeta library incorporated unique molecular identifiers. TCRdb reprocessed the PCR reads via MiXCR and lists one record per CDR3 protein. The sample comprises some 600,000 distinct CDR3 sequences, roughly 13% of which are singletons, and about 2.2% rests with the top ten. Sequencing was performed on PBMCs, mostly from graft donor cells, taken 360 days after TCRalphabeta/CD19-depleted stem cell transplant. These receptors all come from a male patient aged 5 to 17 who had a stem cell transplant for acute myeloid leukemia, so the T cells may come from the graft donor.

The rearrangement joins TRBV7-6 to TRBJ2-2; D perhaps matches TRBD2 (6 bases). V was cut by 1 base and J by 3 bases, with 12 bases left in between. This CDR3 is built from 16 residues. Germline CDR1 reads SGHVS; CDR2 reads FNYEAQ. In DNA form, the CDR3 reads TGTGCCAGCAGCTTAGTTTCGGGGGTCTACACCGGGGAGCTGTTTTTT. Its protein product is CASSLVSGVYTGELFF.

V gene TRBV20-1 combines with J gene TRBJ2-3, with D unresolved. The CDR3 sequence is 14 residues long. Germline CDR1 reads DFQATT; CDR2 reads SNEGSKA (reference sequence). Trimming removed 5 bases at V and 3 bases at J, with 15 bases between. CDR3 residues: CSADLGIGTDTQYF. In DNA, the CDR3 is TGCAGTGCTGATCTGGGGATCGGGACAGATACGCAGTATTTT.

V is TRBV12-3 or TRBV12-4 and J is TRBJ1-6; 9 nucleotides line up with TRBD1. This CDR3 is 15 amino acids long. Trimming took 7 bases from V and 4 from J; bases not matched to a gene: 5. Here the CDR3 reads CASTDDRGYNSPLHF. The CDR3, as DNA: TGTGCCAGCACCGATGACAGGGGGTATAATTCACCCCTCCACTTT.

This clonotype occurred a few times. This sequence joins TRBV29-1 and TRBJ2-5; D is ambiguous. This CDR3 comprises 12 residues. V was clipped by 4 bases and J by 5 bases, with 11 bases between them. Germline CDR1 is SQVTM and CDR2 is ANQGSEA. For the CDR3, the DNA is TGCAGCGTTGTCATCCGGGCGGAGACCCAGTACTTC. It translates to CSVVIRAETQYF.

J is TRBJ2-7 and V is TRBV7-9, with 7 bases aligning to TRBD1. Germline CDR1 SEHNR, CDR2 FQNEAQ (reference sequence). With 5 bases clipped from V and 3 bases from J, the junction kept 7 bases outside the gene matches. This CDR3 is 14 amino acids long. The CDR3 here is CASSQRQGSYEQYF. The CDR3 DNA sequence: TGTGCCAGCAGCCAACGACAGGGTAGCTACGAGCAGTACTTC.

The rearrangement joins TRBV5-1 to TRBJ2-7; 7 bases line up with TRBD1. V shed 3 bases and J 0 bases; nucleotides not matched to a gene: 12. Germline CDR1 reads SGHRS; CDR2 reads YFSETQ. The CDR3 totals 17 residues. The CDR3 region is CASSWGGLRDSSYEQYF. In DNA, the CDR3 is TGCGCCAGCAGCTGGGGCGGTCTCCGGGACAGCTCCTACGAGCAGTACTTC.